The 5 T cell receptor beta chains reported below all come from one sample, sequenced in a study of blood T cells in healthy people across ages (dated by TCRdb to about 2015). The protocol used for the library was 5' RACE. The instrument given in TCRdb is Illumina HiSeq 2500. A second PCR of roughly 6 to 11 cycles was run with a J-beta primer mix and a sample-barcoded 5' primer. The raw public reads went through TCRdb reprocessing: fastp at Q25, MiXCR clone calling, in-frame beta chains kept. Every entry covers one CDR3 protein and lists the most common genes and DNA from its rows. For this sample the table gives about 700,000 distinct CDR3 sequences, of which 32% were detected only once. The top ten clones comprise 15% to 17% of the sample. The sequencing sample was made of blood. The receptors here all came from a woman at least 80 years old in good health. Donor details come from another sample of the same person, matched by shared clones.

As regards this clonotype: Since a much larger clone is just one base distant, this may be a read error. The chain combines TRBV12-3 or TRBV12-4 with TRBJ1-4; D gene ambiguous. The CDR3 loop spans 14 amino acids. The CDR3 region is CASSHSTVNEKRFF. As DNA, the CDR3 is TGTGCCAGCAGTCATTCAACCGTAAATGAAAAACGGTTTTTT.

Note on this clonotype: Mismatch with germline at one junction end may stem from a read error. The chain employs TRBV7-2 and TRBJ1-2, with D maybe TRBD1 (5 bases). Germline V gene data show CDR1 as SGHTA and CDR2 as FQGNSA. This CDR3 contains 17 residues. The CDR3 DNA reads TGCGCCAGCAGCTTAGCGGGCAGTACTCCCACAGGCTATGGCTACACCTTC. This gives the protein CASSLAGSTPTGYGYTF.

The CDR3 bases are TGTGCCAGCAGTGTCGAGACAGGGGGCAAGTGGTTCGTTGTTCAGCCCCAGCATTTT. It codes for CASSVETGGKWFVVQPQHF. The chain recombines TRBV28 with TRBJ1-5; TRBD1 aligns across 10 bases. Per the germline V gene, CDR1 is MDHEN and CDR2 is SYDVKM. This CDR3 has 19 amino acids. Unmatched junction bases numbered 19, after V lost 5 bases and J lost 6 bases.

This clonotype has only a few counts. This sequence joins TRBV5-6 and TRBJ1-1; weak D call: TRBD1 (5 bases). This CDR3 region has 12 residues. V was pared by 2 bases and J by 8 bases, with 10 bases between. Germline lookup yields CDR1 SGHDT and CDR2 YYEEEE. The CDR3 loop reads CASSFGTLEAFF. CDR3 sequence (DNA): TGTGCCAGCAGCTTCGGGACGTTGGAAGCTTTCTTT.

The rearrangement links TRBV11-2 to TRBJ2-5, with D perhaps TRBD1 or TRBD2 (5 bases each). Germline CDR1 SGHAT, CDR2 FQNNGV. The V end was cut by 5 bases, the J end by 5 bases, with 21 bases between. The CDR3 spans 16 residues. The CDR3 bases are TGTGCCAGCAGCCCCCCAGGGAGCGGTAGAAGGGAGACCCAGTACTTC. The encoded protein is CASSPPGSGRRETQYF.